The clone carrying this T cell receptor beta chain was observed many times. Its antigen remains unidentified. The record originates from a study of Graves' ophthalmopathy and Graves' hyperthyroidism. Researchers took RNA transcripts and amplified TCR beta CDR3 regions from them. A first-round RT-PCR used HTBI primers, followed by a second-round multiplex PCR. Each CDR3 protein is one row after TCRdb ran MiXCR on the multiplex PCR reads. Among about 220,000 distinct CDR3 sequences listed, roughly 21% were seen once. Other autoimmune diseases, uncontrolled infections, pregnancy or lactation led to the exclusion of patients. Study-level results: Researchers report that a 13-signature model separated ophthalmopathy from stable hyperthyroidism, posting around 90% sensitivity and about 82% specificity.

V gave up 8 bases and J gave up 5 bases, with 9 bases separating them. In germline, CDR1 is KGHSH, CDR2 LQKENI. CDR3 length: 11 amino acids. The V gene is TRBV18, the J gene TRBJ2-5; D gene unclear. Material: peripheral blood. This TCR came from a woman aged 50 to 65 with Graves' ophthalmopathy. CDR3 DNA sequence: TGTGCCAGCAGCCCGCTGGAGACCCAGTACTTC. Its protein is CASSPLETQYF.